This TCR beta chain emerged from a study of T cell responses to AZD1222 COVID-19 vaccine. Study-wide points: Spike-specific TCR breadth and depth both grew after two AZD1222 doses. The sample set comprised mostly white British donors with more females, and clonal diversity was possibly underestimated.

This clone was picked up one time. Its antigen is unknown. Using immunoSEQ multiplex PCR, the repertoire was profiled, and TCRdb retains in-frame clones only, with some absent. The sample contains roughly 110,000 clones, about 92% of which appear only once. The input for sequencing was peripheral blood, taken 28 days after the second AZD1222 dose. The TCR originated in an adult who received the AZD1222 COVID-19 vaccine.

For the CDR3, the DNA is TGTGCCAGCAGCTTAGATCGGGCCGCCCTGGGGTATGGCTACACCTTC. This sequence encodes CASSLDRAALGYGYTF. The chain joins TRBV11-2 to TRBJ1-2; D is unresolved. The CDR3 is 16 amino acids. Germline V gene sequence: CDR1 SGHAT, CDR2 FQNNGV. Trimming removed 0 bases at V and 5 bases at J, with 16 bases between.